A selection of T cell receptor beta chains follows, all from one sample in a study of blood T cell repertoires in COVID-19. This table comes from immunoSEQ multiplex PCR, and its TCRdb copy is limited to in-frame clones, with some not included. The sample has 200,000 to 250,000 clones, around 86% seen once. The sequenced sample consisted of peripheral blood. These receptors all stem from a woman aged 25 to 39 who had recovered from COVID-19. Each CDR3 is given with its conserved first and last residue. A D gene is named only where the DNA matches it firmly. Size is omitted from some rows. Given values are once, few, many or a class for expanded clones.

j_call: TRBJ1-5
d_call: -
v_call: TRBV19
clone_size: -
cdr3_aa: CASNPGYSRRDQPQHF
cdr3_nt: TGTGCCAGTAATCCAGGGTATAGCAGGAGAGATCAGCCCCAGCATTTT

j_call: TRBJ1-6
d_call: -
v_call: TRBV7-9
clone_size: few
cdr3_aa: CASSFEGNSPLHF
cdr3_nt: TGTGCCAGCAGCTTCGAGGGTAATTCACCCCTCCACTTT

j_call: TRBJ2-5
d_call: TRBD2
v_call: TRBV7-3
clone_size: -
cdr3_aa: CASSPGKERGRRETQYF
cdr3_nt: TGTGCCAGCAGCCCCGGTAAAGAGCGGGGGAGGCGGGAGACCCAGTACTTC

j_call: TRBJ2-3
d_call: TRBD2
v_call: TRBV12-5
clone_size: -
cdr3_aa: CASGLLAGVKSSTDTQYF
cdr3_nt: TGTGCTAGTGGTTTACTAGCGGGGGTGAAATCTAGCACAGATACGCAGTATTTT

j_call: TRBJ1-5
d_call: -
v_call: TRBV13
clone_size: -
cdr3_aa: CASSLADQPQHF
cdr3_nt: TGTGCCAGCAGCTTAGCCGATCAGCCCCAGCATTTT

j_call: TRBJ1-5
d_call: -
v_call: TRBV7-8
clone_size: -
cdr3_aa: CASSDAGHQPQHF
cdr3_nt: TGTGCCAGCAGCGATGCGGGCCATCAGCCCCAGCATTTT

j_call: TRBJ1-1
d_call: -
v_call: TRBV3-1/TRBV3-2
clone_size: -
cdr3_aa: CASSQDPTVSNTEAFF
cdr3_nt: TGTGCCAGCAGCCAAGATCCGACAGTATCGAACACTGAAGCTTTCTTT

j_call: TRBJ1-6
d_call: -
v_call: TRBV9
clone_size: -
cdr3_aa: CASSVDLQVDSPLHF
cdr3_nt: TGTGCCAGCAGCGTAGACCTACAGGTTGATTCACCCCTCCACTTT

j_call: TRBJ1-2
d_call: -
v_call: TRBV19
clone_size: once
cdr3_aa: CATLPWSGRGGYTF
cdr3_nt: TGTGCCACCCTTCCTTGGTCAGGCCGGGGTGGCTACACCTTC

j_call: TRBJ2-7
d_call: TRBD1
v_call: TRBV7-3
clone_size: -
cdr3_aa: CASSLDRVSYEQYF
cdr3_nt: TGTGCCAGCAGCTTGGACAGGGTCTCCTACGAGCAGTACTTC

j_call: TRBJ1-6
d_call: -
v_call: TRBV5-1
clone_size: -
cdr3_aa: CASSLAGEGSPLHF
cdr3_nt: TGCGCCAGCAGCTTAGCAGGGGAGGGTTCACCCCTCCACTTT

j_call: TRBJ1-3
d_call: -
v_call: TRBV29-1
clone_size: -
cdr3_aa: CSALRDSGNTIYF
cdr3_nt: TGCAGCGCTCTCCGGGACTCTGGAAACACCATATATTTT

j_call: TRBJ1-6
d_call: TRBD1
v_call: TRBV10-3
clone_size: -
cdr3_aa: CAIRRPGQGDSPLHF
cdr3_nt: TGTGCCATCAGACGACCGGGACAGGGGGATTCACCCCTCCACTTT

j_call: TRBJ1-4
d_call: -
v_call: TRBV2
clone_size: -
cdr3_aa: CASSVQGGVEKLFF
cdr3_nt: TGTGCCAGCAGTGTTCAGGGTGGGGTTGAAAAACTGTTTTTT

j_call: TRBJ2-3
d_call: -
v_call: TRBV4-2
clone_size: -
cdr3_aa: CASSQGAGYTQYF
cdr3_nt: TGTGCCAGCAGCCAAGGGGCGGGGTATACGCAGTATTTT

j_call: TRBJ1-1
d_call: -
v_call: TRBV7-7
clone_size: -
cdr3_aa: CASSLDRFTEAFF
cdr3_nt: TGTGCCAGCAGCCTGGACAGATTCACTGAAGCTTTCTTT

j_call: TRBJ2-4
d_call: TRBD2
v_call: TRBV6-8
clone_size: -
cdr3_aa: CASSYTASGRGAKNIQYF
cdr3_nt: TGTGCCAGCAGTTACACGGCTAGCGGGCGTGGGGCCAAAAACATTCAGTACTTC

j_call: TRBJ2-1
d_call: TRBD1
v_call: TRBV4-1
clone_size: -
cdr3_aa: CASSQDNFHRGFGNEQFF
cdr3_nt: TGCGCCAGCAGCCAAGACAATTTTCACAGGGGGTTTGGGAATGAGCAGTTCTTC

j_call: TRBJ2-1
d_call: TRBD2
v_call: TRBV5-1
clone_size: -
cdr3_aa: CASSSGRTGTNNEQFF
cdr3_nt: TGCGCCAGCAGCTCGGGCCGAACCGGGACTAACAATGAGCAGTTCTTC

j_call: TRBJ2-7
d_call: -
v_call: TRBV10-1
clone_size: -
cdr3_aa: CASSEQVGDEQYF
cdr3_nt: TGCGCCAGCAGTGAACAAGTAGGGGACGAGCAGTACTTC

j_call: TRBJ2-2
d_call: -
v_call: TRBV9
clone_size: -
cdr3_aa: CASSVGGLGTGELFF
cdr3_nt: TGTGCCAGCAGCGTAGGGGGACTGGGCACCGGGGAGCTGTTTTTT

j_call: TRBJ1-2
d_call: -
v_call: TRBV10-3
clone_size: -
cdr3_aa: CAISVRGGVETLGYGYTF
cdr3_nt: TGTGCCATCAGTGTGCGTGGGGGCGTCGAGACGCTCGGCTATGGCTACACCTTC